This T cell receptor (beta chain) was observed in a study of radiotherapy plus CTLA-4 blockade in lung cancer. Findings of the study overall: In blood, after radiotherapy plus ipilimumab, tumor-derived TCR clones expanded. Together with interferon-beta, which increased in serum after radiation, early dynamic changes in blood T cell clones were reportedly the best predictors of response.

Only one count was recorded for this clone. Its antigen is unknown. Using immunoSEQ multiplex PCR, the repertoire was profiled, and TCRdb retains in-frame clones only, with some absent. The table includes around 110,000 clones, approximately 90% detected once. This TCR came from a human donor with non-small cell lung cancer that progressed on radiotherapy plus ipilimumab. Sequenced material: peripheral blood, taken from a patient treated with radiotherapy plus ipilimumab.

This CDR3 is CASSYGQGVNTEAFF. As DNA, the CDR3 is TGTGCCAGCAGCTACGGACAGGGGGTGAACACTGAAGCTTTCTTT. This sequence joins TRBV6-1 and TRBJ1-1; 10 positions agree with TRBD1. The V and J ends lost 6 bases and 0 bases, in that order; junction bases with no gene match: 4. There are 15 residues in the CDR3. The V gene's germline CDR1 is MNHNS and CDR2 SASEGT.